Sequencing of this TCR beta chain was carried out in a study of blood T cell repertoires in COVID-19. Authors' data handling: Amplifying reference gene primers gave estimates of nucleated cell counts. Clones were read by immunoSEQ multiplex PCR, and TCRdb kept only the in-frame ones, dropping some. Clone size and the V and J calls come from that table; the DNA yielded D and trimming. This table has 150,000 to 200,000 clones, approximately 83% appearing once. The CDR3 sequence is 16 residues long. Germline loops: CDR1 SEHNR, CDR2 FQNEAQ (reference sequence). The V segment lost 5 bases and the J segment 0 bases; nucleotides outside the gene matches: 6.

This TCR derives from an older woman who had recovered from COVID-19. This chain joins TRBV7-9 and TRBJ1-1, with TRBD1 identical over 10 bases. Sequencing used PBMCs or T cells enriched from blood (not recorded which). This chain's CDR3 is CASSVDRGPMNTEAFF. The DNA of the CDR3 is TGTGCCAGCAGCGTAGACAGGGGGCCCATGAACACTGAAGCTTTCTTT. The full variable domain, rest sourced from reference TRBV7-9 and TRBJ1-1, is DTGVSQNPRHKITKRGQNVTFRCDPISEHNRLYWYRQTLGQGPEFLTYFQNEAQLEKSRLLSDRFSAERPKGSFSTLEIQRTEQGDSAMYLCASSVDRGPMNTEAFFGQGTRLTVV.